Following are 17 T cell receptor beta chains from one sample sequenced in a study of blood T cell repertoires in COVID-19. Only in-frame clones appear in the TCRdb table, and some are missing; sequencing was by immunoSEQ multiplex PCR. Counted here are 300,000 or so clones, approximately 88% occurring once; the ten biggest clones make up approximately 7%. The sequenced sample consisted of peripheral blood. Receptors originate from a woman in her 30s who had recovered from COVID-19.

This chain joins TRBV5-4 and TRBJ1-1; possibly TRBD1 for D (5 bases). The germline V gene has CDR1 SGHNT and CDR2 YYREEE (reference sequence). V gave up 4 bases and J gave up 2 bases, with 12 bases separating them. The CDR3 length is 14 residues. This CDR3 reads CASSKKDRNTEAFF. The CDR3 DNA sequence: TGTGCCAGCAGCAAAAAAGACAGAAACACTGAAGCTTTCTTT.

The chain has TRBV27 and TRBJ1-1; 9 nucleotides match TRBD1. The CDR3 contains 16 residues. Germline CDR1 is MNHEY and CDR2 is SMNVEV (reference sequence). V lost 0 bases, J lost 5 bases, and 7 bases stayed unmatched. This CDR3 reads CASSLSPGTGRTEAFF. CDR3 bases: TGTGCCAGCAGTTTATCCCCCGGGACAGGGAGAACTGAAGCTTTCTTT.

This chain links TRBV7-2 with TRBJ1-1, with D possibly matching TRBD1 (5 bases). V lost 7 bases and J lost 6, with 15 bases in between. CDR3 length: 13 residues. Germline CDR1 and CDR2: SGHTA and FQGNSA. CDR3 DNA sequence: TGTGCCAGCAAACAGAAGGGAGGGGCTGAAGCTTTCTTT. Translating gives CASKQKGGAEAFF.

This clone was counted a few times. The CDR3 DNA sequence: TGTGCCAGCAGCGTGCTAATCGGGACAGGGGAGAACGAGCAGTACTTC. Protein product: CASSVLIGTGENEQYF. The chain employs TRBV7-9 and TRBJ2-7; 10 bases are shared with TRBD1. The CDR3 length is 16 residues. CDR1 is SEHNR and CDR2 is FQNEAQ in the germline V gene (reference sequence). The V gene end was trimmed by 5 bases and the J gene end by 5 bases; junction bases not matched to a gene: 12.

V is TRBV11-1 and J is TRBJ1-1, with D unclear. Germline CDR1 SGHAT, CDR2 FQDESV (reference sequence). V was shortened by 4 bases and J by 5 bases, with 5 bases between the two germline ends. CDR3 size: 11 residues. In nucleotides, the CDR3 is TGTGCCAGCAGCTCTCTGACTGAAGCTTTCTTT. This gives the protein CASSSLTEAFF.

Written as DNA, the CDR3 is TGCGCCAGCTCGAACAGGGTACCTAACAATGAGCAGTTCTTC. Translating it yields CASSNRVPNNEQFF. The rearrangement uses TRBV4-3 and TRBJ2-1; tentative D call: TRBD1 (6 bases). The CDR3 runs 14 residues. V lost 8 bases and J 5 bases, leaving 16 bases between the germline ends. CDR1 is LGHNA, CDR2 YSLEER, per germline.

A single count supports this clone. The chain carries TRBV28 and TRBJ2-3; 10 bases align to TRBD2. This CDR3 comprises 20 residues. V gave up 6 bases and J gave up 3 bases; unmatched junction bases: 21. Germline V lookup: CDR1 MDHEN, CDR2 SYDVKM. The CDR3 nucleotides are TGTGCCAGCAGCCCGTGGAGCCAAGCGGGGGGGCACGGAGTAACAGATACGCAGTATTTT. It translates to CASSPWSQAGGHGVTDTQYF.

The chain uses TRBV6-5 and TRBJ1-1; 8 bases match TRBD1. Trimming took 0 bases from V and 0 from J; bases not matched to a gene: 3. The CDR3 is 16 amino acids. CDR1 is MNHEY and CDR2 is SVGAGI in the germline V gene. The CDR3 reads CASSYSPGGVNTEAFF. The CDR3 coding sequence is TGTGCCAGCAGTTACTCTCCAGGGGGCGTGAACACTGAAGCTTTCTTT.

J is TRBJ2-2 and V is TRBV9, with a weak D call TRBD2 (5 bases). V was trimmed by 4 bases and J by 2 bases, leaving 9 bases between them. The germline gives CDR1 SGDLS, CDR2 YYNGEE. The CDR3 consists of 14 residues. CDR3 loop: CASSLAGNTGELFF. The CDR3 DNA follows: TGTGCCAGCAGCCTGGCGGGTAACACCGGGGAGCTGTTTTTT.

The chain recombines TRBV27 with TRBJ2-7; D gene uncertain. The CDR3 consists of 14 residues. V was cut by 3 bases and J by 5 bases, with 14 bases left in between. CDR1 is MNHEY, CDR2 SMNVEV, per germline (reference sequence). CDR3 sequence reads: CASSFIYQAHEQYF. CDR3 DNA: TGTGCCAGCAGTTTCATATACCAGGCCCACGAGCAGTACTTC.

Details on this clone: The same CDR3 also results from other DNA sequences found in this sample. The chain couples TRBV28 to TRBJ1-5; D is possibly TRBD1 (5 bases). V was trimmed by 2 bases and J by 6 bases, leaving 11 bases between them. This CDR3 has 14 residues. Germline CDR1 and CDR2: MDHEN and SYDVKM. Written as DNA, the CDR3 is TGTGCCAGCAGTTTAGGGGGGGGGAGTCAGCCCCAGCATTTT. Its protein is CASSLGGGSQPQHF.

This clone was counted between two and nine times. This chain uses TRBV19 with TRBJ2-1; weak D call: TRBD2 (6 bases). This CDR3 spans 15 amino acids. The V end was cut by 3 bases, the J end by 8 bases, with 17 bases between. Germline CDR1 reads LNHDA; CDR2 reads SQIVND (reference sequence). The CDR3 bases are TGTGCCAGTAGTATGGATCGGGGGATGAAGGATGAGCAGTTCTTC. As protein: CASSMDRGMKDEQFF.

V usage is TRBV9 and J usage is TRBJ2-3; 12 bases fit TRBD2. The ends lost 0 bases at V and 0 bases at J; junction bases unmatched: 5. CDR1 and CDR2 (germline): SGDLS, YYNGEE. The CDR3 loop spans 18 amino acids. CDR3 in amino acids: CASSVERLAGASTDTQYF. In DNA form, the CDR3 reads TGTGCCAGCAGCGTAGAGAGACTAGCGGGGGCGAGCACAGATACGCAGTATTTT.

V and J are TRBV7-2 and TRBJ2-5; D is unresolved. The CDR3 contains 14 residues. The germline gives CDR1 SGHTA, CDR2 FQGNSA. Trimming stripped 2 bases from V and 5 bases from J, with 12 bases between. The CDR3 bases are TGTGCCAGCAGCTTAATCGGTAGCTCGGAGACCCAGTACTTC. Protein: CASSLIGSSETQYF.

The V and J genes are TRBV6-5 and TRBJ1-2; D is unresolved. This CDR3 is 14 amino acids long. Germline values: CDR1 MNHEY, CDR2 SVGAGI. V was clipped by 5 bases and J by 4 bases, with 14 bases between them. DNA for the CDR3: TGTGCCAGCAGTATCGGAGAGGGCAGCTATGGCTACACCTTC. Translating it yields CASSIGEGSYGYTF.

The V call is TRBV7-9, the J call TRBJ2-2, with unresolved D. The CDR3 is 14 amino acids. The germline gives CDR1 SEHNR, CDR2 FQNEAQ (reference sequence). The V end lost 4 bases, the J end lost 6 bases, and 12 bases lay between the germline ends. The CDR3 sequence is CASSSIPRAGELFF. The DNA for the CDR3 is TGTGCCAGCAGCTCCATTCCCCGGGCCGGGGAGCTGTTTTTT.

A few counts support this clone. The chain couples TRBV5-4 to TRBJ2-5, with 8 nucleotides matching TRBD2. Germline trimming cut 4 bases from V and 2 bases from J; bases unmatched to any gene: 1. There are 13 residues in the CDR3. From germline, CDR1 is SGHNT and CDR2 YYREEE (reference sequence). This CDR3 reads CASSPGGQETQYF. CDR3 sequence (DNA): TGTGCCAGCAGCCCGGGGGGGCAAGAGACCCAGTACTTC. Complete variable domain (other parts from reference TRBV5-4 and TRBJ2-5): ETGVTQSPTHLIKTRGQQVTLRCSSQSGHNTVSWYQQALGQGPQFIFQYYREEENGRGNFPPRFSGLQFPNYSSELNVNALELDDSALYLCASSPGGQETQYFGPGTRLLVL.